The rows below give T cell receptor beta chains drawn from one sample of a study of T cells in localized non-small cell lung cancer. The assay was immunoSEQ multiplex PCR, and TCRdb's table has in-frame clones only and misses some. The sample lists about 24,000 clones, 90% seen once, with 6.5% to 8.5% in the top ten. Sequenced material: peripheral blood, taken before any cancer treatment. Receptors originate from a woman aged 40-70 years with stage I lung adenocarcinoma. Both conserved end residues are part of each CDR3. A D gene is named only where the DNA matches it firmly. The listing skips clone size in some rows; elsewhere it reads once, few, many or a size class.

TRBJ2-6,once,15,.,TRBV5-6,CAAGRGPSGANVLTF,TGTGCCGCCGGCAGGGGTCCCTCTGGGGCCAACGTCCTGACTTTC
TRBJ2-3,.,14,.,TRBV30,CAWSVLSLGDTQYF,TGTGCCTGGAGTGTATTATCCCTAGGGGATACGCAGTATTTT
TRBJ2-2,.,15,.,TRBV5-1,CASSSTTLGTGELFF,TGCGCCAGCAGCTCGACGACCTTGGGCACCGGGGAGCTGTTTTTT
TRBJ2-1,.,19,TRBD1,TRBV11-3,CASSSGTAAATGSYNEQFF,TGTGCCAGCAGCTCTGGGACAGCCGCGGCAACTGGCTCCTACAATGAGCAGTTCTTC
TRBJ2-7,.,15,TRBD1,TRBV28,CASTLGTGRTAEQYF,TGTGCCAGCACCCTGGGGACAGGGAGAACGGCGGAGCAGTACTTC
TRBJ2-5,.,16,TRBD1,TRBV19,CASSPLTGGYLETQYF,TGTGCCAGTAGTCCCCTGACAGGGGGCTACCTTGAGACCCAGTACTTC
TRBJ1-4,.,14,.,TRBV9,CASSVEGYGEKLFF,TGTGCCAGCAGCGTAGAGGGATATGGAGAAAAACTGTTTTTT
TRBJ1-1,.,15,.,TRBV7-9,CASSLALAMNTEAFF,TGTGCCAGCAGCTTAGCTTTAGCGATGAACACTGAAGCTTTCTTT
TRBJ1-5,.,16,.,TRBV27,CASSLFGGGSNQPQHF,TGTGCCAGCAGTTTATTTGGGGGCGGCAGCAATCAGCCCCAGCATTTT
TRBJ2-2,.,16,.,TRBV19,CASKEEPRTRTGELFF,TGTGCCAGTAAAGAGGAACCGCGAACAAGGACCGGGGAGCTGTTTTTT
TRBJ2-5,.,16,TRBD2,TRBV7-2,CASSLGSGKYQETQYF,TGTGCCAGCAGCTTAGGTAGCGGGAAGTACCAAGAGACCCAGTACTTC
TRBJ1-2,.,12,TRBD1,TRBV5-1,CASSSTGDGYTF,TGCGCCAGCAGCTCTACAGGGGACGGCTACACCTTC
TRBJ1-5,.,12,.,TRBV5-8,CATTRDTKPQHF,TGTGCCACTACTAGGGACACAAAGCCCCAGCATTTT
TRBJ2-3,.,16,TRBD2,TRBV5-1,CASSLELAGWADTQYF,TGCGCCAGCAGCTTGGAGCTAGCGGGATGGGCAGATACGCAGTATTTT
TRBJ1-1,.,13,.,TRBV5-4,CASSLNHIAEAFF,TGTGCCAGCAGCTTGAACCACATTGCTGAAGCTTTCTTT
TRBJ1-4,.,14,.,TRBV30,CAWSVKSPGEKLFF,TGTGCCTGGAGTGTAAAGTCGCCGGGTGAAAAACTGTTTTTT
TRBJ2-2,.,15,.,TRBV29-1,CSVAEPGRDTGELFF,TGCAGCGTTGCCGAGCCCGGACGGGACACCGGGGAGCTGTTTTTT
TRBJ2-5,.,17,.,TRBV9,CASSPRRGGPLRETQYF,TGTGCCAGCTCCCCGCGTAGAGGCGGGCCCTTACGAGAGACCCAGTACTTC
TRBJ2-7,.,13,.,TRBV5-5,CASSRQDAYEQYF,TGTGCCAGCAGCAGACAGGACGCCTACGAGCAGTACTTC
TRBJ2-1,.,14,.,TRBV30,CAWWGGVVHNEQFF,TGTGCCTGGTGGGGCGGAGTGGTGCACAATGAGCAGTTCTTC
TRBJ2-6,once,15,.,TRBV6-5,CASRDGGMGANVLTF,TGTGCCAGCAGAGATGGAGGGATGGGGGCCAACGTCCTGACTTTC
TRBJ2-5,.,14,.,TRBV5-1,CASSPRQLEETQYF,TGCGCCAGCAGCCCCAGGCAGCTAGAAGAGACCCAGTACTTC
TRBJ2-1,.,13,TRBD2,TRBV4-3,CASSGRAFNEQFF,TGCGCCAGTAGCGGGAGGGCCTTTAATGAGCAGTTCTTC
TRBJ2-3,.,13,.,TRBV10-3,CAISESGTDTQYF,TGTGCCATCAGTGAGTCTGGCACAGATACGCAGTATTTT
TRBJ2-4,.,15,.,TRBV5-5,CASSSPGTAGNIQYF,TGTGCCAGCAGCTCCCCCGGGACAGCGGGAAACATTCAGTACTTC
TRBJ1-6,.,17,TRBD1,TRBV4-1,CASSQGDRRRWDSPLHF,TGCGCCAGCAGCCAAGGGGACAGACGGCGGTGGGATTCACCCCTCCACTTT
TRBJ1-2,.,14,.,TRBV19,CASKGIQGVYGYTF,TGTGCCAGTAAGGGGATACAGGGCGTCTATGGCTACACCTTC